This T cell receptor (beta chain) derives from a study of control samples from healthy donors and cancer patients. Profiled with immunoSEQ multiplex PCR; TCRdb holds only in-frame clones, not every one. The table lists about 160,000 clones, approximately 90% of them singletons. V shed 6 bases and J shed 6 bases, with 21 bases lying between them. CDR3 length equals 17 residues. From germline, CDR1 is LGHDT and CDR2 YNNKEL (reference sequence). This clone turned up a few times. Sequenced material: blood. The V and J genes are TRBV3-1 (or the pseudogene TRBV3-2) and TRBJ1-6, with D unresolved. This sequence originates from a man aged 30-40 years in good health. CDR3 sequence reads: CASSIRIGRASNSPLHF. The CDR3 coding sequence is TGTGCCAGCAGTATCCGTATAGGAAGAGCTTCTAATTCACCCCTCCACTTT.